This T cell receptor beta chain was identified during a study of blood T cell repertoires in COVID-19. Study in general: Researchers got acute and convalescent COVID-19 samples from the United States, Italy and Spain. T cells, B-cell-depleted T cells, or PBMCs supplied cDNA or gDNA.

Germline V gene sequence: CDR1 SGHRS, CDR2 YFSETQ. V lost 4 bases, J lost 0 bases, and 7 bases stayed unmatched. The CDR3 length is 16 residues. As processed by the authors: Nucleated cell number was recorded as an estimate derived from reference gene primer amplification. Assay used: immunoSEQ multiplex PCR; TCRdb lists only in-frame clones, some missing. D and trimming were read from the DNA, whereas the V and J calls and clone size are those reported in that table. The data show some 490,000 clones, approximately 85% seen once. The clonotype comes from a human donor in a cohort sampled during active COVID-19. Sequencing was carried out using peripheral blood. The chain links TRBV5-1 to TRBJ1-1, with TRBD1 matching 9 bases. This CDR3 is CASSATGGSVNTEAFF. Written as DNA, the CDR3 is TGCGCCAGCAGCGCGACAGGGGGATCCGTGAACACTGAAGCTTTCTTT.